This entry is about one TCR beta chain. Its matching antigen is unknown. This sample is part of a study of cytomegalovirus exposure and HLA in healthy donors. Across the study: As released early, the data held 65 million to 90 million unique TCRs from HLA-typed donors. Whole-study findings and limits: About 87% or about 30% of the time was how often most TCR beta V segments were productive, according to an earlier analysis. Analysis performed later found about 17,000 TCR beta sequences associated with HLA alleles at 0.05 false discovery rate. Accurate predictions that matched the HLA-A and HLA-B alleles of most subjects were reportedly made from TCR beta sequences.

Germline loops: CDR1 MGHRA, CDR2 YSYEKL. The CDR3 is 12 amino acids. Deletions cut 4 bases from V and 9 bases from J, with 10 bases between. Primers: 60 Vbeta forward and 13 Jbeta reverse. The data were produced by immunoSEQ multiplex PCR, yet TCRdb's version contains in-frame clones alone and is incomplete. The sample shows 160,000 or so clones, approximately 77% of them seen only once. Sequences were obtained from PBMCs. The chain is built from TRBV4-1 and TRBJ2-1; unclear D gene. This clonotype was sampled from a man under 40 in good health and CMV-seropositive. The CDR3 DNA is TGCGCCAGCAGCCGGGCGTATAGTGAGCAGTTCTTC. This sequence encodes CASSRAYSEQFF.